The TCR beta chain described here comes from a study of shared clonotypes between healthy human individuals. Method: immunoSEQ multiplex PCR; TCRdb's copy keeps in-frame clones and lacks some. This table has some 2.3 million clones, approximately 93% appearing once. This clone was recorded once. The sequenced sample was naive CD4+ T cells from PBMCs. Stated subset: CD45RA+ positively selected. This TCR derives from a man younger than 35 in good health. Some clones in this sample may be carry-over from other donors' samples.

CDR3 region: CASSLGTGDNEQFF. The CDR3 DNA follows: TGTGCCAGCAGCTTAGGGACAGGGGACAATGAGCAGTTCTTC. The rearrangement joins TRBV5-4 to TRBJ2-1, with TRBD1 matching 10 bases. Germline CDR1 SGHNT, CDR2 YYREEE (reference sequence). Germline trimming cut 2 bases from V and 5 bases from J; bases unmatched to any gene: 1. The CDR3 covers 14 residues.